This TCR beta chain was documented in a study of regulatory T cells in long-lasting Graves disease. General study results and limits: Public clonotype sharing was higher in persistent than newly diagnosed patients.

For TCR beta, libraries came from iRepertoire HTBI primers and Arm-PCR of CDR3 regions. MiXCR was run by TCRdb on the multiplex PCR reads, yielding one entry per CDR3 protein. This table has some 500,000 distinct CDR3 sequences, around an eighth appearing once. Of note for this clonotype: Antigen specificity is unknown. With a far larger clone one base away, a read error is the likely cause.

Time point denoted: newly diagnosed GD, antithyroid drugs for less than 3 months. The TCR library used RNA extracted from PBMCs. Patients hailed from an endocrinology department in Xi'an, China. V gave up 5 bases and J gave up 10 bases, with 12 bases separating them. CDR3 length equals 12 residues. The germline CDR1 and CDR2 sequences are SGHAT and FQDESV (reference sequence). This sample also appeared in a second study, on T cells in Graves' hyperthyroidism and ophthalmopathy. That report adds: The study excluded patients with uncontrolled infection, other autoimmune disease, pregnancy or lactation.

J is TRBJ2-1 and V is TRBV11-1, with a tentative D call TRBD1 (6 bases). The sequence came from a young man with Graves disease. Sequenced material: peripheral blood mononuclear cells (PBMCs), taken at new diagnosis, from a patient treated with antithyroid drugs. CDR3 protein: CASSGNRAEQFF. The CDR3 DNA sequence: TGTGCCAGCAGCGGAAACAGGGCCGAGCAGTTCTTC. The entire variable domain, with the rest obtained from reference TRBV11-1 and TRBJ2-1, is as follows: EAEVAQSPRYKITEKSQAVAFWCDPISGHATLYWYRQILGQGPELLVQFQDESVVDDSQLPKDRFSAERLKGVDSTLKIQPAELGDSAMYLCASSGNRAEQFFGPGTRLTVL.